The 29 T cell receptor beta chains below all came from one sample that was sequenced in a study of T-cell memory formation after mild COVID-19. MiXCR was run by TCRdb on the 5' RACE reads, yielding one entry per CDR3 protein. The table lists 500,000 to 600,000 distinct CDR3 sequences, 15% to 20% of them singletons. The sample taken for sequencing was PBMCs or a T cell subset sorted from them (not recorded which). These receptors came from an adult woman who had mild COVID-19 (a few samples of this study predate the infection). Cell type and time point are not known.

The table lists this clonotype with many counts. This chain links TRBV9 with TRBJ2-5, with TRBD1 as a possible D gene (5 bases). The germline V gene encodes CDR1 SGDLS and CDR2 YYNGEE. Trimming removed 3 bases at V and 4 bases at J, with 7 bases between. The CDR3 spans 12 residues. The CDR3 here is CASSATGETQYF. The CDR3 DNA is TGTGCCAGCAGCGCCACAGGAGAGACCCAGTACTTC.

The chain has TRBV7-8 and TRBJ2-7, with TRBD1 as a possible D gene (6 bases). V shed 1 base and J shed 2 bases, with 12 bases lying between them. CDR3 length equals 15 residues. Germline V gene sequence: CDR1 SGHVS, CDR2 FQNEAQ. The CDR3 protein is CASSLGTAFTYEQYF. CDR3 bases: TGTGCCAGCAGCTTAGGGACAGCCTTCACCTACGAGCAGTACTTC. Full variable domain (remainder filled in from reference TRBV7-8 and TRBJ2-7): GAGVSQSPRYKVAKRGQDVALRCDPISGHVSLFWYQQALGQGPEFLTYFQNEAQLDKSGLPSDRFFAERPEGSVSTLKIQRTQQEDSAVYLCASSLGTAFTYEQYFGPGTRLTVT.

The chain couples TRBV7-9 to TRBJ1-1; no firm D call. V was clipped by 7 bases and J by 10 bases, with 19 bases between them. There are 13 residues in the CDR3. Germline V gene sequence: CDR1 SEHNR, CDR2 FQNEAQ (reference sequence). The CDR3 region is CASNPHGVGPAFF. The CDR3 bases are TGTGCCAGCAACCCACACGGTGTCGGTCCAGCTTTCTTT.

The rearrangement joins TRBV11-3 to TRBJ2-4; 9 bases match TRBD1. V lost 1 base to trimming and J lost 4 bases; unmatched junction nucleotides: 5. The CDR3 sequence is 16 residues long. Germline CDR1 is SGHNT and CDR2 is YENEEA. CDR3 coding DNA: TGTGCCAGCAGCTTAGGTGGGACAGGGCGTAAAAACATTCAGTACTTC. Residues: CASSLGGTGRKNIQYF.

The V call is TRBV20-1, the J call TRBJ2-5; D is perhaps TRBD1 (6 bases). The CDR3 runs to 15 residues. Germline CDR1 is DFQATT and CDR2 is SNEGSKA (reference sequence). V lost 6 bases, J lost 3 bases, and 20 bases lay in between. The CDR3 bases are TGCAGTGCCGTACCACCGACAGGACCGAAAGAGACCCAGTACTTC. Its translation is CSAVPPTGPKETQYF.

The table lists this clonotype with a few counts. V is TRBV24-1 and J is TRBJ2-1; TRBD2 agrees at 14 bases. The V gene end was trimmed by 9 bases and the J gene end by 7 bases; junction bases not matched to a gene: 7. Germline-derived CDR1 and CDR2 are KGHDR and SFDVKD. The CDR3 has 15 amino acids. CDR3 DNA sequence: TGTGCCACCTCCGGGACTAGCGGGAGCTGGAATGAGCAGTTCTTC. This translates into CATSGTSGSWNEQFF.

In this sample, this clonotype turned up a few times. This chain uses TRBV5-1 with TRBJ1-6; D remains ambiguous. CDR1 is SGHRS and CDR2 is YFSETQ in the germline V gene. CDR3 length equals 13 residues. V was shortened by 0 bases and J by 14 bases, with 12 bases between the two germline ends. CDR3 DNA sequence: TGCGCCAGCAGCTTGGGAGATCAGTCTACCCTCCACTTT. Translation gives CASSLGDQSTLHF.

V gene TRBV6-1 combines with J gene TRBJ2-5; 7 bases are a match to TRBD1. The ends lost 6 bases at V and 0 bases at J; junction bases unmatched: 7. In germline, CDR1 is MNHNS, CDR2 SASEGT. This CDR3 comprises 15 residues. CDR3 in amino acids: CASRSPTGNQETQYF. Written as DNA, the CDR3 is TGTGCCAGCAGAAGCCCGACAGGGAACCAAGAGACCCAGTACTTC.

The chain couples TRBV7-9 to TRBJ2-1, with 11 positions matching TRBD2. There are 17 residues in the CDR3. Germline V lookup: CDR1 SEHNR, CDR2 FQNEAQ (reference sequence). With V trimmed by 5 bases and J by 5 bases, 11 bases remained unmatched. CDR3 loop: CASSADLGLAGNNEQFF. The CDR3, as DNA: TGTGCCAGCAGCGCAGACCTCGGACTAGCGGGCAACAATGAGCAGTTCTTC. Drawing the rest from reference TRBV7-9 and TRBJ2-1, the complete variable domain is DTGVSQNPRHKITKRGQNVTFRCDPISEHNRLYWYRQTLGQGPEFLTYFQNEAQLEKSRLLSDRFSAERPKGSFSTLEIQRTEQGDSAMYLCASSADLGLAGNNEQFFGPGTRLTVL.

This clonotype was picked up a small number of times. This chain's CDR3 is CSATPLAGGGYYNEQFF. The CDR3 nucleotides read TGCAGTGCTACTCCACTAGCGGGAGGTGGGTACTACAATGAGCAGTTCTTC. The V and J genes are TRBV20-1 and TRBJ2-1; 12 nucleotides match TRBD2. CDR1 is DFQATT and CDR2 is SNEGSKA in the germline V gene (reference sequence). This CDR3 contains 17 residues. V shed 4 bases, J shed 3 bases, and the junction held 10 bases outside the gene matches.

The V call is TRBV7-9, the J call TRBJ1-6, with D possibly TRBD1 on 6 matching bases. V lost 6 bases and J 6 bases, leaving 15 bases between the germline ends. Germline CDR1 is SEHNR and CDR2 is FQNEAQ (reference sequence). CDR3 size: 15 residues. Here the CDR3 DNA reads TGTGCCAGCAGGGTGGACAGCCTCCTTAATTCACCCCTCCACTTT. Encoded protein: CASRVDSLLNSPLHF.

This clonotype was counted ten times or more. The rearrangement uses TRBV3-1 and TRBJ2-7; TRBD1 aligns across 8 bases. The germline V gene encodes CDR1 LGHDT and CDR2 YNNKEL (reference sequence). CDR3 size: 14 residues. With V trimmed by 5 bases and J by 3 bases, 6 bases remained unmatched. The CDR3: CASSTGQGHYEQYF. The CDR3 bases are TGTGCCAGCAGCACCGGACAGGGCCACTACGAGCAGTACTTC.

The rearrangement joins TRBV20-1 to TRBJ2-7, with 7 bases aligning to TRBD1. The CDR3 totals 14 residues. V lost 3 bases to trimming and J lost 0 bases; unmatched junction nucleotides: 5. The germline V gene encodes CDR1 DFQATT and CDR2 SNEGSKA (reference sequence). CDR3 coding DNA: TGCAGTGCTAGGGAGACAGGGATCTCCTACGAGCAGTACTTC. Translation: CSARETGISYEQYF.

This clonotype turned up a few times. The genes are TRBV20-1 and TRBJ2-1; no reliable D call. The germline V gene encodes CDR1 DFQATT and CDR2 SNEGSKA (reference sequence). With 5 bases removed from V and 5 bases from J, the gap between germline ends came to 13 bases. The CDR3 covers 13 residues. CDR3 DNA: TGCAGTGCTGCTCCCGACTGGCACAATGAGCAGTTCTTC. It encodes CSAAPDWHNEQFF.

V and J are TRBV24-1 and TRBJ2-5; 7 bases match TRBD2. The CDR3 has 14 residues. Germline trimming cut 6 bases from V and 5 bases from J; bases unmatched to any gene: 8. Germline values: CDR1 KGHDR, CDR2 SFDVKD. The CDR3 DNA follows: TGTGCCACCAGTCTGGGAGGGCCGGGGGAGACCCAGTACTTC. Residues: CATSLGGPGETQYF.

V is TRBV3-1 and J is TRBJ1-2; D is unclear. V lost 0 bases to trimming and J lost 4 bases, with 18 bases between them. Germline V gives CDR1 LGHDT, CDR2 YNNKEL (reference sequence). The CDR3 is 17 amino acids. In nucleotides, the CDR3 is TGTGCCAGCAGCCAAGATTTGGGCGGGCAACCCGGCTATGGCTACACCTTC. Translation: CASSQDLGGQPGYGYTF.

The chain's CDR3 is CASSSTSGISYNEQFF. The CDR3 DNA reads TGTGCCAGCAGCTCGACGAGCGGGATTTCCTACAATGAGCAGTTCTTC. The chain has TRBV7-2 and TRBJ2-1; 7 positions agree with TRBD2. CDR3 length: 16 amino acids. CDR1 SGHTA and CDR2 FQGNSA come from the germline V gene. V was pared by 4 bases and J by 1 base, with 7 bases of the junction left unmatched.

The gene calls are TRBV2 and TRBJ1-4, with D perhaps TRBD1 (5 bases). The CDR3 is 11 amino acids. Germline values: CDR1 SNHLY, CDR2 FYNNEI. With 8 bases removed from V and 7 bases from J, the gap between germline ends came to 8 bases. This CDR3 is CASRGFEKLFF. CDR3 DNA sequence: TGTGCCAGCCGGGGGTTTGAAAAACTGTTTTTT. Filled out from reference TRBV2 and TRBJ1-4, the complete variable domain reads EPEVTQTPSHQVTQMGQEVILRCVPISNHLYFYWYRQILGQKVEFLVSFYNNEISEKSEIFDDQFSVERPDGSNFTLKIRSTKLEDSAMYFCASRGFEKLFFGSGTQLSVL.

This clonotype was seen a handful of times. The chain is built from TRBV27 and TRBJ1-1; tentatively, D is TRBD1 (6 bases). Germline CDR1 is MNHEY and CDR2 is SMNVEV (reference sequence). V lost 4 bases to trimming and J lost 3 bases, with 15 bases between them. The length of the CDR3 is 15 residues. The CDR3 spells CASSSKGEGDTEAFF. DNA of the CDR3: TGTGCCAGCAGTTCTAAGGGTGAGGGGGACACTGAAGCTTTCTTT.

This clonotype was seen a few times. This rearrangement joins TRBV5-1 to TRBJ1-4; D not resolved. Germline V gives CDR1 SGHRS, CDR2 YFSETQ. Trimming removed 0 bases from V and 6 bases from J, with 12 bases in between. This CDR3 comprises 15 residues. For the CDR3, the DNA is TGCGCCAGCAGCTTGGACGAAGTCAGTGATGAAAAACTGTTTTTT. Translating gives CASSLDEVSDEKLFF.

This clonotype was counted ten times or more. This sequence joins TRBV12-3 or TRBV12-4 and TRBJ1-4; D is unclear. There are 13 residues in the CDR3. Trimming cost V 7 bases and J 8 bases, with 14 bases left between them. Here the CDR3 DNA reads TGTGCCAGCACCAACGGACTGGCGGAAAAACTGTTTTTT. Its translation: CASTNGLAEKLFF.

The chain has TRBV24-1 and TRBJ2-3; TRBD1 or TRBD2 may be the D gene (7 bases each). V shed 9 bases and J shed 3 bases, with 15 bases lying between them. This CDR3 comprises 14 residues. In germline, CDR1 is KGHDR, CDR2 SFDVKD. This CDR3 is CATEAGQTTDTQYF. In DNA form, the CDR3 reads TGTGCCACCGAAGCGGGACAGACAACAGATACGCAGTATTTT.

This clonotype was seen a handful of times. The chain carries TRBV11-2 and TRBJ2-7, with TRBD2 matching over 7 bases. Germline CDR1 and CDR2: SGHAT and FQNNGV. The CDR3 is made up of 12 amino acids. V lost 1 base to trimming and J lost 9 bases; unmatched junction nucleotides: 3. DNA for the CDR3: TGTGCCAGCAGCTTAGGAGGGAGGGTGCAGTACTTC. Translating it yields CASSLGGRVQYF.

This clonotype came up once. The chain couples TRBV7-9 to TRBJ2-1, with 7 bases aligning to TRBD2. Losses at the gene ends were 1 base for V and 7 bases for J; bases not matched to a gene: 10. This CDR3 contains 16 residues. Germline V lookup: CDR1 SEHNR, CDR2 FQNEAQ (reference sequence). CDR3 protein: CASSLGGSGAQNEQFF. DNA for the CDR3: TGTGCCAGCAGCTTAGGAGGAAGCGGGGCTCAGAATGAGCAGTTCTTC.

Points on this clonotype: Sequence at one end of the junction differs from germline and may be a read error. This chain links TRBV7-7 with TRBJ2-1, with a weak D call TRBD1 (6 bases). CDR1 and CDR2 (germline): SSHAT, FNYEAQ (reference sequence). This CDR3 contains 14 residues. The CDR3 loop reads CASSLNPGDNEQFF. The CDR3 DNA reads as TGTGCTAGCAGCTTAAACCCAGGGGACAATGAGCAGTTCTTC.

The chain is built from TRBV11-2 and TRBJ1-1, with no clear D. Trimming removed 0 bases at V and 0 bases at J, with 8 bases between. The CDR3 has 15 amino acids. Germline values: CDR1 SGHAT, CDR2 FQNNGV. The CDR3 here is CASSLEPGLNTEAFF. The CDR3 nucleotides are TGTGCCAGCAGCTTAGAGCCTGGATTGAACACTGAAGCTTTCTTT.

V usage is TRBV29-1 and J usage is TRBJ1-2, with 7 bases matching TRBD1. V lost 2 bases and J lost 4; bases outside the gene matches: 7. The CDR3 runs to 14 residues. The germline gives CDR1 SQVTM, CDR2 ANQGSEA. CDR3 nucleotides: TGCAGCGTTGAACTACAGGGGTTTGCCTATGGCTACACCTTC. It codes for CSVELQGFAYGYTF.

The genes are TRBV19 and TRBJ2-7; perhaps TRBD1 as D (5 bases). CDR1 is LNHDA and CDR2 is SQIVND in the germline V gene (reference sequence). The CDR3 is made up of 13 amino acids. Trimming took 5 bases from V and 0 from J, leaving 8 bases between them. CDR3 DNA sequence: TGTGCCAGTAGTGGACAATTCTCCTACGAGCAGTACTTC. This encodes CASSGQFSYEQYF.

The gene calls are TRBV27 and TRBJ1-1; unclear D gene. This CDR3 spans 14 amino acids. Germline CDR1 is MNHEY and CDR2 is SMNVEV (reference sequence). With 3 bases removed from V and 6 bases from J, the gap between germline ends came to 14 bases. The CDR3 loop reads CASSFSSVMAEAFF. The CDR3, as DNA: TGTGCCAGCAGTTTTTCGTCGGTGATGGCTGAAGCTTTCTTT.